The clone carrying this T cell receptor beta chain has just a few counts. What it recognizes is unknown. Germline lookup yields CDR1 MNHEY and CDR2 SVGAGI. Between the trimmed V and J ends, which lost 1 base and 4 bases, there was a span of 16 bases. The CDR3 is 16 amino acids. Here immunoSEQ multiplex PCR was the method, and the copy in TCRdb shows in-frame clones only, minus some. The profile covers about 180,000 clones, with 85% to 90% appearing a single time and around 10% taken by the ten largest. The sample comes from a study of T cell responses to AZD1222 COVID-19 vaccine. Findings and limits, study-wide: Repertoires in all cases were sampled only once the peak T cell response had passed. Only a handful of people who got AZD1222 tested seropositive at baseline.

Whether given at about 4 or about 12 weeks, second doses were pooled. This sequence was found in an adult who received the AZD1222 COVID-19 vaccine. V gene TRBV6-5 combines with J gene TRBJ1-1, with a weak D call TRBD1 (5 bases). The material sequenced was peripheral blood, taken 28 days after the second AZD1222 dose. CDR3 region: CASSYFTDTPVTEAFF. The CDR3 DNA is TGTGCCAGCAGTTACTTTACGGACACCCCGGTCACTGAAGCTTTCTTT.